The source of this T cell receptor (beta chain) is a study of T cells in women clearing cervical HPV infection. Background on the study: Case blood was drawn when the lesion was first found; control blood after infection became undetectable.

Profiling relied on immunoSEQ multiplex PCR, and the TCRdb table lists in-frame clones only, not all of them. The sample totals more than 25,000 clones. The TCR was taken from a woman between 18 and 69 years old with a cervical HPV16 infection that either progressed to CIN3+ or cleared (not recorded which). Sequencing used blood buffy coat.

CDR3 protein: CASSPQDRAYNEQFF. The DNA read from the CDR3 is TGTGCCAGCAGCCCCCAGGACAGGGCCTACAATGAG. The chain uses TRBV5-6 and TRBJ2-1, with TRBD1 identical over 8 bases. The read comes to an end 3 residues before the CDR3 does, leaving the germline J gene to fill in the end. J gave up 2 bases and V 4 bases, and 5 bases lay outside the gene matches. Per the germline V gene, CDR1 is SGHDT and CDR2 is YYEEEE. The CDR3 covers 15 residues. The full variable domain, rest sourced from reference TRBV5-6 and TRBJ2-1, is DAGVTQSPTHLIKTRGQQVTLRCSPKSGHDTVSWYQQALGQGPQFIFQYYEEEERQRGNFPDRFSGHQFPNYSSELNVNALLLGDSALYLCASSPQDRAYNEQFFGPGTRLTVL.